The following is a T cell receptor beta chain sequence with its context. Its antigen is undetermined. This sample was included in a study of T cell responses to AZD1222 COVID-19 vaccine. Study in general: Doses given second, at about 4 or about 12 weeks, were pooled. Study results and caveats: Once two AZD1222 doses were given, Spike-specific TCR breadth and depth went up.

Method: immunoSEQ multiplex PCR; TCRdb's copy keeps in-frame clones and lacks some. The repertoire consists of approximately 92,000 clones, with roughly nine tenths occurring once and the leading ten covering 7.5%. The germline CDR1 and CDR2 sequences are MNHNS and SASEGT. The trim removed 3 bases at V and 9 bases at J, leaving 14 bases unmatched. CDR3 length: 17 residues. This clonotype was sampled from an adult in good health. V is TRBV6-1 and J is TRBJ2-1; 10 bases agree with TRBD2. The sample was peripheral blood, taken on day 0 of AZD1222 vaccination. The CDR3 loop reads CASSDKGLALSAGEQFF. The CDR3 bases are TGTGCCAGCAGTGACAAGGGACTAGCGCTCTCGGCGGGTGAGCAGTTCTTC.